This T cell receptor beta chain is drawn from a study of shared clonotypes between healthy human individuals. Sequencing used immunoSEQ multiplex PCR; TCRdb keeps in-frame clones, though not all of them. The sample lists around 2.5 million clones, approximately 94% seen once, with about 0.34% in the top ten. This CDR3 comprises 14 residues. Germline lookup yields CDR1 SGHKS and CDR2 YYEKEE (reference sequence). Deletions cut 4 bases from V and 0 bases from J, with 10 bases between. The sequence derives from a man in his late teens or twenties in good health. Some clones in this sample may be carry-over from other donors' samples. The material sequenced was naive CD4+ T cells from PBMCs. Specified subset: CD45RA+ positively selected. The V call is TRBV5-5, the J call TRBJ1-1, with a tentative D call TRBD1 (5 bases). The chain's CDR3 is CASSHDSMNTEAFF. The CDR3 region has the DNA TGTGCCAGCAGCCACGACAGTATGAACACTGAAGCTTTCTTT.